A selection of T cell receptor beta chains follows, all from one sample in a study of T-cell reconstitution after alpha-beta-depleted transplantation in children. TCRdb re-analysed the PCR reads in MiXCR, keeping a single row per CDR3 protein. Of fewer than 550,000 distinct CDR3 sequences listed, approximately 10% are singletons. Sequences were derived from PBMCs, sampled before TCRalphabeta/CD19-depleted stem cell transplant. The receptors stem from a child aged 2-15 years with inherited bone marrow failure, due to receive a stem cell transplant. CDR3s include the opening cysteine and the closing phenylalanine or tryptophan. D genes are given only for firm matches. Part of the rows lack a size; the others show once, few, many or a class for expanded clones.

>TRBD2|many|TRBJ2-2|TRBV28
CASSLTSGTATGELFF
TGTGCCAGCAGTTTGACTAGCGGGACTGCCACCGGGGAGCTGTTTTTT
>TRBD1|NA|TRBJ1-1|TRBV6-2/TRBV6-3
CASSYDRGSTEAFF
TGTGCCAGCAGTTACGACAGGGGCTCCACTGAAGCTTTCTTT
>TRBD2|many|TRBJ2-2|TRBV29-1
CSVGTSGFTGELFF
TGCAGCGTTGGGACTAGCGGATTCACCGGGGAGCTGTTTTTT
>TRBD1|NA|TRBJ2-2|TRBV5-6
CASSLQGARAGELFF
TGTGCCAGCAGCTTGCAGGGGGCCCGGGCCGGGGAGCTGTTTTTT
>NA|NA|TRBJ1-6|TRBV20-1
CSARDLPGSQYSPLHF
TGCAGTGCTAGAGATCTGCCCGGGTCTCAATATTCACCCCTCCACTTT
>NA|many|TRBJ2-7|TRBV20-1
CSARAGVYEQYF
TGCAGTGCTAGAGCAGGGGTCTACGAGCAGTACTTC
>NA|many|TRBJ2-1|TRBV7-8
CASSLEVSGSYNEQFF
TGTGCCAGCAGCTTAGAGGTGAGCGGCTCCTACAATGAGCAGTTCTTC
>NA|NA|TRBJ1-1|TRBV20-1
CSASGFPWGMNTEAFF
TGCAGTGCTAGCGGGTTCCCCTGGGGCATGAACACTGAAGCTTTCTTT
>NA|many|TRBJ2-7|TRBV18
CASSRTAPSYEQYF
TGTGCCAGCTCACGGACAGCACCCTCCTACGAGCAGTACTTC
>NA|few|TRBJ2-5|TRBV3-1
CASSQLEVDGGETQYF
TGTGCCAGCAGCCAATTGGAAGTGGATGGGGGAGAGACCCAGTACTTC
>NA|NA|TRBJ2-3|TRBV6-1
CASSLDPATDTQYF
TGTGCCAGCAGCTTGGACCCTGCCACAGATACGCAGTATTTT
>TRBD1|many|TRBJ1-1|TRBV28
CASSPDRGDTEAFF
TGTGCCAGCAGTCCGGACAGGGGGGACACTGAAGCTTTCTTT
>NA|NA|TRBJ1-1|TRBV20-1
CSAGAGNTEAFF
TGCAGTGCTGGGGCGGGGAACACTGAAGCTTTCTTT
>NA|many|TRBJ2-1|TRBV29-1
CSVDNLVRNEQFF
TGCAGCGTTGATAACCTGGTTAGAAATGAGCAGTTCTTC
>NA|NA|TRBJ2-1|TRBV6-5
CASSYPFRHYNEQFF
TGTGCCAGCAGTTACCCGTTCCGACACTACAATGAGCAGTTCTTC
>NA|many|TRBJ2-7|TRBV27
CASSSTSDSFEQYF
TGTGCCAGCAGTTCCACTTCCGACTCGTTTGAGCAGTACTTC
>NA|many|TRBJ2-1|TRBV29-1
CSVYPGQTLGNEQFF
TGCAGCGTATATCCGGGCCAAACTTTGGGCAATGAGCAGTTCTTC
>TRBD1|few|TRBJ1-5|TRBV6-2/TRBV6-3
CASTLTGEGWQPQHF
TGTGCCAGCACCTTAACAGGGGAGGGATGGCAGCCCCAGCATTTT
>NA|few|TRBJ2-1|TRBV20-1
CSARGLEYNEQFF
TGCAGTGCTAGAGGGCTGGAATACAATGAGCAGTTCTTC
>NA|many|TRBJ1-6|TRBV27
CASSPPGLNSPLHF
TGTGCCAGCAGTCCACCGGGACTCAATTCACCCCTCCACTTT
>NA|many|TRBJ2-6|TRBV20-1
CSASGRAFSGANVLTF
TGCAGTGCTTCGGGCAGGGCCTTCTCTGGGGCCAACGTCCTGACTTTC
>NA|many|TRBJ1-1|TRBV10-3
CAVAPGPEGAFF
TGTGCCGTAGCTCCGGGGCCAGAGGGGGCTTTCTTT
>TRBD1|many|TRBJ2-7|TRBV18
CASLRDRPPYEQYF
TGTGCCAGCTTAAGGGACAGGCCACCCTACGAGCAGTACTTC
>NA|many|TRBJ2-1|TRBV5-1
CASSLVQGSYNEQFF
TGCGCCAGCAGCTTGGTTCAGGGCTCCTACAATGAGCAGTTCTTC
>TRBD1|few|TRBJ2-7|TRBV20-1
CSARTGETYEQYF
TGCAGTGCTAGGACAGGGGAAACGTACGAGCAGTACTTC
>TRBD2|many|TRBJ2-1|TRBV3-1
CASSSQLAGLYNEQFF
TGTGCCAGCAGCTCCCAACTAGCGGGACTCTACAATGAGCAGTTCTTC
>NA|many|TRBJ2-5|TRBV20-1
CSIRKGGQETQYF
TGCAGTATTCGTAAGGGGGGACAAGAGACCCAGTACTTC
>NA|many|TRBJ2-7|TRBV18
CASSPFRAVTYEQYF
TGTGCCAGCTCACCTTTTAGGGCTGTGACCTACGAGCAGTACTTC
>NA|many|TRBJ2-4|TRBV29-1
CSAYGQGKNIQYF
TGCAGCGCCTACGGGCAGGGGAAAAACATTCAGTACTTC
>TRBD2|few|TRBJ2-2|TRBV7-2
CASSYNLAERTGELFF
TGTGCCAGCAGTTATAACCTAGCGGAGAGGACCGGGGAGCTGTTTTTT
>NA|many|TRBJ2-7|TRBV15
CATSREESGAYEQYF
TGTGCCACCAGCAGAGAAGAGTCGGGGGCGTACGAGCAGTACTTC
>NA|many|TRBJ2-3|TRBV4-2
CASSQDYWVRDPAIDTQYF
TGTGCCAGCAGCCAAGATTATTGGGTGCGGGACCCGGCCATTGATACGCAGTATTTT
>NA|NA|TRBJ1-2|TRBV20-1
CSAPPDSEAGGYTF
TGCAGTGCCCCCCCGGACAGTGAGGCCGGTGGCTACACCTTC
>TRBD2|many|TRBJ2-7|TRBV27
CASRTGPGLVYEQYF
TGTGCCAGCAGAACCGGCCCGGGACTAGTCTACGAGCAGTACTTC
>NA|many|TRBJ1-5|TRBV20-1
CSAAGGLSNQPQHF
TGCAGTGCCGCCGGGGGCTTGAGCAATCAGCCCCAGCATTTT
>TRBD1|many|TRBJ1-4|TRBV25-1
CASRTGTANEKLFF
TGTGCCAGCAGGACCGGGACAGCAAATGAAAAACTGTTTTTT
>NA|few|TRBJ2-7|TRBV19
CASSRYGRGEYEQYF
TGTGCCAGTAGTAGGTATGGCAGGGGAGAGTACGAGCAGTACTTC
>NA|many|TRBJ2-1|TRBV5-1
CASRGSYNEQFF
TGCGCCAGCAGGGGCTCCTACAATGAGCAGTTCTTC
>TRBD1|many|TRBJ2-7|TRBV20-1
CSSSAGTGLDEQYF
TGCAGTTCCTCAGCGGGGACAGGGTTGGACGAGCAGTACTTC
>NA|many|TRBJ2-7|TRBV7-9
CASSPPGGRGNEQYF
TGTGCCAGCAGCCCCCCTGGGGGCAGGGGAAACGAGCAGTACTTC
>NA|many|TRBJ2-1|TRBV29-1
CSVDFSVREQFF
TGCAGCGTTGACTTCTCGGTACGGGAGCAGTTCTTC
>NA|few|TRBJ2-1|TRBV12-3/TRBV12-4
CASSPEDPYNEQFF
TGTGCCAGCAGTCCAGAGGACCCTTACAATGAGCAGTTCTTC
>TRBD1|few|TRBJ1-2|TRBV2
CASSDQQGAGDGYTF
TGTGCCAGCAGTGACCAACAGGGGGCAGGGGATGGCTACACCTTC
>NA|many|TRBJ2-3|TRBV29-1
CSVEDRYPDTQYF
TGCAGCGTTGAAGATCGCTACCCCGATACGCAGTATTTT
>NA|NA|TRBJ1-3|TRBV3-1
CASSQDIFGPGSGNTIYF
TGTGCCAGCAGCCAAGATATTTTTGGCCCCGGCTCTGGAAACACCATATATTTT
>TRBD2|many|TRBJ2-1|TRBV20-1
CSVAGGSEQFF
TGCAGTGTTGCGGGGGGCTCTGAGCAGTTCTTC
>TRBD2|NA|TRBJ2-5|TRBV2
CASRPRTSGEETQYF
TGTGCCAGCAGACCTCGGACTAGCGGGGAAGAGACCCAGTACTTC
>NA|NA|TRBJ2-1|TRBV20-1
CSAEQGLGNEQFF
TGCAGTGCTGAACAGGGCTTGGGCAATGAGCAGTTCTTC
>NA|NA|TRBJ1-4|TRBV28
CASSPWNEKLFF
TGTGCCAGCAGTCCATGGAACGAAAAACTGTTTTTT
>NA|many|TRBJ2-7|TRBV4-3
CASSQDRATNPYEQYF
TGCGCCAGCAGCCAAGATCGTGCGACTAACCCCTACGAGCAGTACTTC
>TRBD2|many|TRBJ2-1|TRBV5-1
CASSRTLAADNEQFF
TGCGCCAGCAGTCGTACTCTAGCGGCCGACAATGAGCAGTTCTTC
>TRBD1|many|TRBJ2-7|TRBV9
CASSVEGTGYEQYF
TGTGCCAGCAGCGTAGAAGGGACAGGCTACGAGCAGTACTTC
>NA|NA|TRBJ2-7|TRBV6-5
CASSYGIGRFGYEQYF
TGTGCCAGCAGTTACGGGATAGGTCGGTTCGGCTACGAGCAGTACTTC
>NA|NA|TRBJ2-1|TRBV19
CASKERIYGEQFF
TGTGCCAGTAAAGAGCGGATATACGGGGAGCAGTTCTTC
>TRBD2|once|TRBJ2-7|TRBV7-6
CASSLERGNEQYF
TGTGCCAGCAGCTTAGAGCGGGGTAATGAGCAGTACTTC
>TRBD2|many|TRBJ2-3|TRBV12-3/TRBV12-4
CASSPWTSGPTDTQYF
TGTGCCAGCAGTCCCTGGACTAGCGGGCCCACAGATACGCAGTATTTT
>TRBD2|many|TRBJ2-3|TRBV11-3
CASSLGGGSHTDTQYF
TGTGCCAGCAGCTTAGGGGGCGGGAGCCACACAGATACGCAGTATTTT
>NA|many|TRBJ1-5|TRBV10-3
CAISSGVEGNQPQHF
TGTGCCATCAGTTCAGGAGTAGAGGGCAATCAGCCCCAGCATTTT